Reported below is one T cell receptor (beta chain). Within the sample, other DNA sequences also encode this same CDR3. These data originate in a study of immune evolution from preneoplasia to lung adenocarcinoma. Some clones are missing from TCRdb's copy, which holds only in-frame ones; the method was immunoSEQ multiplex PCR. This table holds about 11,000 clones, around four fifths found once. Germline V gives CDR1 LNHDA, CDR2 SQIVND (reference sequence). This CDR3 comprises 13 residues. The V end was cut by 5 bases, the J end by 1 base, with 6 bases between. V gene TRBV19 combines with J gene TRBJ1-5; D gene unclear. The receptor was isolated from a person aged 65 to 85 with lung adenocarcinoma. Sequenced input: FFPE minimally invasive lung adenocarcinoma tissue. CDR3 loop: CASSQASNQPQHF. Written as DNA, the CDR3 is TGTGCCAGTAGTCAGGCGAGCAATCAGCCCCAGCATTTT.